This T cell receptor (beta chain) originates from a study of PD-L1 blockade in urothelial cancer. The overall study: Males with bladder-origin urothelial cancer made up about nine tenths of the roughly 29 patients. Anywhere from 0 to 3 prior chemotherapy regimens had been received by patients.

Time point denoted: peripheral blood 6 weeks after treatment start. The CDR3 length is 17 residues. CDR1 is GTSNPN, CDR2 SVGIG, per germline (reference sequence). V lost 1 base and J lost 2, with 20 bases in between. The protocol was immunoSEQ multiplex PCR, while the TCRdb copy is restricted to in-frame clones and leaves out a portion. The sample lists around 50,000 clones, around 85% occurring once. The sample here was PBMCs, taken around atezolizumab (anti-PD-L1) treatment. The V call is TRBV30, the J call TRBJ1-2; a weak D match, TRBD1 (6 bases). The sequence derives from a man between 45 and 60 years old with urothelial cancer. CDR3 amino acids: CAWSDGQPWVINYGYTF. In nucleotides, the CDR3 is TGTGCCTGGAGTGACGGACAGCCTTGGGTTATAAACTATGGCTACACCTTC.